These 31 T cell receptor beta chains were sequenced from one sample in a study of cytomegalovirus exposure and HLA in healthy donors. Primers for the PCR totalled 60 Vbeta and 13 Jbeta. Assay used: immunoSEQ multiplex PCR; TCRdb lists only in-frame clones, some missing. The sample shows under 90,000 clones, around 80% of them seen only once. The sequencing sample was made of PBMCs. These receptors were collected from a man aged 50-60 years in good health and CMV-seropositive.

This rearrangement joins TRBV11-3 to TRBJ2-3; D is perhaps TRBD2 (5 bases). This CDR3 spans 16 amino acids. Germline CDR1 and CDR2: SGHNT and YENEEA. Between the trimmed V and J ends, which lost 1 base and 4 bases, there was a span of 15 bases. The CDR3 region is CASSLAMRDSSDTQYF. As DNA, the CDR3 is TGTGCCAGCAGCTTAGCGATGAGGGATAGTTCAGATACGCAGTATTTT.

CDR3 sequence reads: CASRRAVADEKLFF. The CDR3 region has the DNA TGCGCCAGCAGGCGAGCGGTGGCCGATGAAAAACTGTTTTTT. The chain links TRBV5-1 to TRBJ1-4; D not certain. The germline V gene has CDR1 SGHRS and CDR2 YFSETQ. V was cut by 5 bases and J by 6 bases, with 14 bases left in between. The CDR3 runs 14 residues.

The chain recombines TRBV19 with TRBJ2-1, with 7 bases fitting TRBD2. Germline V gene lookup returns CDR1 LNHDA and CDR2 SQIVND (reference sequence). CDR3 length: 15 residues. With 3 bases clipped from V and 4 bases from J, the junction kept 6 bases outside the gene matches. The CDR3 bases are TGTGCCAGTAGTATGGTCCTCGGGGGGTACAATGAGCAGTTCTTC. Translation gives CASSMVLGGYNEQFF.

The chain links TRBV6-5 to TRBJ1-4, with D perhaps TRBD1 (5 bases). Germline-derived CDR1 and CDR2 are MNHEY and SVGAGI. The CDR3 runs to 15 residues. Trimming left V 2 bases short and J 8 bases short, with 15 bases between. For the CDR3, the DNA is TGTGCCAGCAGTTACCAAGGTCAGGGAGGCGAAAAACTGTTTTTT. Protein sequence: CASSYQGQGGEKLFF.

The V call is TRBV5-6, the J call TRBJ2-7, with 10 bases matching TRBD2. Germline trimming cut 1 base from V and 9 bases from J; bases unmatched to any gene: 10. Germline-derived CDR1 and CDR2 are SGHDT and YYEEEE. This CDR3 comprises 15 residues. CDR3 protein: CASSLSSGLATGQYF. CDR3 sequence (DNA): TGTGCCAGCAGCTTGAGTTCGGGACTAGCGACGGGGCAGTACTTC.

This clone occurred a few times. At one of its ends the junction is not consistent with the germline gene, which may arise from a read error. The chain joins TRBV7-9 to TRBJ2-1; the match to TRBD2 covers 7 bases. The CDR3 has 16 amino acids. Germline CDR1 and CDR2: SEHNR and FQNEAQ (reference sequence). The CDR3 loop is CSSSPPWERDYNEQFF. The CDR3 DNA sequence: TGTTCCAGCAGCCCCCCATGGGAGCGGGATTACAATGAGCAGTTCTTC.

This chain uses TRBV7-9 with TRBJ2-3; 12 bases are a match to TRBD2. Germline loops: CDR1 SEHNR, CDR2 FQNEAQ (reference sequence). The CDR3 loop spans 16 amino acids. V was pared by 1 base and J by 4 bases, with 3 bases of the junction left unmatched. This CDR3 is CASSLGLAGEPDTQYF. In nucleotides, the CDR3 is TGTGCCAGCAGCTTAGGACTAGCGGGAGAGCCAGATACGCAGTATTTT.

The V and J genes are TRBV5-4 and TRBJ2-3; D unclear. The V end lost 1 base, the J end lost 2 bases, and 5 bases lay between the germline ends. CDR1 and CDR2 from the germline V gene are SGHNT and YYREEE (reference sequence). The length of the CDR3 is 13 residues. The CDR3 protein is CASSLYFTDTQYF. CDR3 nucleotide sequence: TGTGCCAGCAGCTTGTACTTCACAGATACGCAGTATTTT.

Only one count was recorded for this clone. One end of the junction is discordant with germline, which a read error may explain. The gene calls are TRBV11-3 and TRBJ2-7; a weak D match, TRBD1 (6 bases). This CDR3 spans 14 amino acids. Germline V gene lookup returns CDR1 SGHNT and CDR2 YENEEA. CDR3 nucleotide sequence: TGTGCCAGCAGCCGCCGACAGGCTGGTGCCGAGCAGCACTTC. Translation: CASSRRQAGAEQHF.

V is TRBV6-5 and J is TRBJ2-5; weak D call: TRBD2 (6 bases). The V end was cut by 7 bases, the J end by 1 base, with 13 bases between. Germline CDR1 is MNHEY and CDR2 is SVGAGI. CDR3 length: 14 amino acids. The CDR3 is CASIQAGRQETQYF. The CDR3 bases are TGTGCCAGCATTCAAGCGGGCCGCCAAGAGACCCAGTACTTC.

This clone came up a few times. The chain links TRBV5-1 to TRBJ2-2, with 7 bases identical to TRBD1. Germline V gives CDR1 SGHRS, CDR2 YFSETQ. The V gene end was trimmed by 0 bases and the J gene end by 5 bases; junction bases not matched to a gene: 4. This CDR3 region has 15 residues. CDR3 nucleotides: TGCGCCAGCAGCTTGGTGGGACAGCCTACCGGGGAGCTGTTTTTT. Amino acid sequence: CASSLVGQPTGELFF.

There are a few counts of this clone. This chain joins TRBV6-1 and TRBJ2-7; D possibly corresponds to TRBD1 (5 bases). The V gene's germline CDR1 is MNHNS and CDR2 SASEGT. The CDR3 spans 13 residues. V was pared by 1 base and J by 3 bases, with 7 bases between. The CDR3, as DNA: TGTGCCAGCAGTGAAGGGACATACTACGAGCAGTACTTC. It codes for CASSEGTYYEQYF.

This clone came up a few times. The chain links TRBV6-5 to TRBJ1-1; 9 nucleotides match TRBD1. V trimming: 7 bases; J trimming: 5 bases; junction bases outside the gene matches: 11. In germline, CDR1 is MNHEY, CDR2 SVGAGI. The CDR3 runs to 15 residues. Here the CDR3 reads CASTPFGQGRTEAFF. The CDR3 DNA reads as TGTGCCAGCACTCCATTTGGACAGGGGAGGACTGAAGCTTTCTTT.

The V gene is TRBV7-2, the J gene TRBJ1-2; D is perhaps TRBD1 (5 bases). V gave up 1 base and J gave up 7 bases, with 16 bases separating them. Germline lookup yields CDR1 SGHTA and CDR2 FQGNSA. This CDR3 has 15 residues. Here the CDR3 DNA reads TGTGCCAGCAGCTTAGACGGGGGGTCGGCTGGTGGCTACACCTTC. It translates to CASSLDGGSAGGYTF.

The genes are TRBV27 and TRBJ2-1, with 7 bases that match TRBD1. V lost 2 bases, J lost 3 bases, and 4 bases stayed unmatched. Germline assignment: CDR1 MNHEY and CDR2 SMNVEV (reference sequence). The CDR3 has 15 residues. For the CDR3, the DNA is TGTGCCAGCAGTTTACAGGGGGATTACTACAATGAGCAGTTCTTC. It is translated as CASSLQGDYYNEQFF.

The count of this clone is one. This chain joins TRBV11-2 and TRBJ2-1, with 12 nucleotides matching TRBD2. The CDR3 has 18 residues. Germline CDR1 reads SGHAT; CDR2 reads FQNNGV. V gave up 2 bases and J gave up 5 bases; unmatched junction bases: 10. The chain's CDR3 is CASSLPFRASGRDNEQFF. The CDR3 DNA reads TGTGCCAGCAGCTTACCCTTCAGGGCTAGCGGGAGGGACAATGAGCAGTTCTTC.

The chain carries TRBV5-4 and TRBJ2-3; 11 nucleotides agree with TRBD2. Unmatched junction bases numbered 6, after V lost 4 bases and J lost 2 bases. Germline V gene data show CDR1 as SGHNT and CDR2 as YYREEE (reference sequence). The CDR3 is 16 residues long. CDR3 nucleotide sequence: TGTGCCAGCAGCCTTGGACTAGCGGGCCACACAGATACGCAGTATTTT. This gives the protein CASSLGLAGHTDTQYF.

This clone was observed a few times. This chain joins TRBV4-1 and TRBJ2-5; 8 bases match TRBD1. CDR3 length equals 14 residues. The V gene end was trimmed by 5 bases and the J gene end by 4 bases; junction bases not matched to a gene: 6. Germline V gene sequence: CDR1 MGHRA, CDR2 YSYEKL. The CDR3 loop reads CASSGGQAGETQYF. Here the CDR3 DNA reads TGCGCCAGCAGCGGGGGACAGGCAGGAGAGACCCAGTACTTC.

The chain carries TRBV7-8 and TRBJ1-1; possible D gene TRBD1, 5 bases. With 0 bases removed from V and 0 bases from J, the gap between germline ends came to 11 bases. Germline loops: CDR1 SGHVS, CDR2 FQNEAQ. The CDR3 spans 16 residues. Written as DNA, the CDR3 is TGTGCCAGCAGCTTAGCGGCAGGGTATATGAACACTGAAGCTTTCTTT. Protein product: CASSLAAGYMNTEAFF. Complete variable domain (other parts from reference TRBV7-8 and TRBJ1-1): GAGVSQSPRYKVAKRGQDVALRCDPISGHVSLFWYQQALGQGPEFLTYFQNEAQLDKSGLPSDRFFAERPEGSVSTLKIQRTQQEDSAVYLCASSLAAGYMNTEAFFGQGTRLTVV.

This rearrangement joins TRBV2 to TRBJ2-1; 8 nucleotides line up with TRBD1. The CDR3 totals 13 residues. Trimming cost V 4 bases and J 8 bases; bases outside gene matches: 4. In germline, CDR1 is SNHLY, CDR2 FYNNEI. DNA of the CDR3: TGTGCCAGCAGTGGGACAGGGCCTCATGAGCAGTTCTTC. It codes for CASSGTGPHEQFF. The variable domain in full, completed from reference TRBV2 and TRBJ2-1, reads EPEVTQTPSHQVTQMGQEVILRCVPISNHLYFYWYRQILGQKVEFLVSFYNNEISEKSEIFDDQFSVERPDGSNFTLKIRSTKLEDSAMYFCASSGTGPHEQFFGPGTRLTVL.

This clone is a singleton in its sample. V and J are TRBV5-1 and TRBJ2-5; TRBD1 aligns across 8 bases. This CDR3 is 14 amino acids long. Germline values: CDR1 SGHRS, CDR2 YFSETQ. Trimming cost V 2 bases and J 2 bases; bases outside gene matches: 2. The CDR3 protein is CASSLRQGQETQYF. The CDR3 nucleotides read TGCGCCAGCAGCTTACGACAGGGGCAAGAGACCCAGTACTTC.

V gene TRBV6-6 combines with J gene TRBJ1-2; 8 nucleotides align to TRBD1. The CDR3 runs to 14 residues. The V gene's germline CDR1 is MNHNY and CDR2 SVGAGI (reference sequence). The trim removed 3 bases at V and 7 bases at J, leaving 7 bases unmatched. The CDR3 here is CASSYKAGGSGYTF. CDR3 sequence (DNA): TGTGCCAGCAGTTATAAAGCAGGGGGCAGTGGCTACACCTTC.

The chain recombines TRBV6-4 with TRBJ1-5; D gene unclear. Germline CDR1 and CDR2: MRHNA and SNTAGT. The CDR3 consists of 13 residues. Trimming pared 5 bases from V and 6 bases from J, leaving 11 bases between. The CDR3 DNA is TGTGCCAGCAGTCCGGATAGAGGTCAGCCCCAGCATTTT. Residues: CASSPDRGQPQHF.

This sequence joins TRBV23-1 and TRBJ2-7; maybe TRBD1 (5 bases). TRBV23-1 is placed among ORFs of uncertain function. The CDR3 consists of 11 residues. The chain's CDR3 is CNQKTAYEQYF. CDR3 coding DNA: TGCAACCAGAAGACAGCATACGAGCAGTACTTC.

The CDR3 spells CAQSRGEETQYF. The CDR3, as DNA: TGTGCCCAAAGCCGGGGGGAAGAGACCCAGTACTTC. The chain recombines TRBV30 with TRBJ2-5; 7 bases agree with TRBD2. CDR1 GTSNPN and CDR2 SVGIG come from the germline V gene (reference sequence). The length of the CDR3 is 12 residues. Trimming removed 8 bases from V and 3 bases from J; junction bases left unmatched: 6.

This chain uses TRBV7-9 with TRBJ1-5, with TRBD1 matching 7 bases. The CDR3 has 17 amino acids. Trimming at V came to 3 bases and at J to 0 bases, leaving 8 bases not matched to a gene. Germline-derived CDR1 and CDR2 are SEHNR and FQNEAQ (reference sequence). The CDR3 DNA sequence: TGTGCCAGCAGCTTTCAGGGGGAGGTTCATAGCAATCAGCCCCAGCATTTT. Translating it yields CASSFQGEVHSNQPQHF. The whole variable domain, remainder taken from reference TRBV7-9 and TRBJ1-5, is DTGVSQNPRHKITKRGQNVTFRCDPISEHNRLYWYRQTLGQGPEFLTYFQNEAQLEKSRLLSDRFSAERPKGSFSTLEIQRTEQGDSAMYLCASSFQGEVHSNQPQHFGDGTRLSIL.

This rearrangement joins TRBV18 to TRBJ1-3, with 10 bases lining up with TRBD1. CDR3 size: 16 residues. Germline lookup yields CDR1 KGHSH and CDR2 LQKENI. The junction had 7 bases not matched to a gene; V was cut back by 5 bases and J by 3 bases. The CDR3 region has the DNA TGTGCCAGCTCAAGACAGGGGGCCCCTCTTGGAAACACCATATATTTT. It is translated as CASSRQGAPLGNTIYF.

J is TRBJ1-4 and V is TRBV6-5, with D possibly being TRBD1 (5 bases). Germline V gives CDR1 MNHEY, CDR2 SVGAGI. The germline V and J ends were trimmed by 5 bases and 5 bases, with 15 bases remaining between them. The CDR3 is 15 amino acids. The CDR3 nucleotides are TGTGCCAGCAGTCCGTCAGGGAACCGCAATGAAAAACTGTTTTTT. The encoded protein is CASSPSGNRNEKLFF.

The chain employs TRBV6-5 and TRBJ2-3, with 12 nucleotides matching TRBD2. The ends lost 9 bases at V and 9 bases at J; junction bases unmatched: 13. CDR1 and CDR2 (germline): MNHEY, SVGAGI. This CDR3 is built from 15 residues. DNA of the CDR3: TGTGCCAGTGTCGATCTTTCGACTAGCGGGAGAACGCAGTATTTT. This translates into CASVDLSTSGRTQYF.

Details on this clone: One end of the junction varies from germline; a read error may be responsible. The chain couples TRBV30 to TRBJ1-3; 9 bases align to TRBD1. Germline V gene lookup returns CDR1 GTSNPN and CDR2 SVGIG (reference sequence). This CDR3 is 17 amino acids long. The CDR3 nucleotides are TGTGCCTGGAGTCCAGGGCGAACAGGGGGCCTATTCTTAGGTCTTCATTTT. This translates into CAWSPGRTGGLFLGLHF.

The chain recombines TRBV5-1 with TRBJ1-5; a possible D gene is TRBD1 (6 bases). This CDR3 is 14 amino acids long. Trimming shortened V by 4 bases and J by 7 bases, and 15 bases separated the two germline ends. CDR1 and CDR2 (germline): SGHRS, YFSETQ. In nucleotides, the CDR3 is TGCGCCAGCAGCGAACAGGGAATGGGGCAGCCCCAGCATTTT. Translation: CASSEQGMGQPQHF.